This entry is about one T cell receptor (beta chain). The specificity of this receptor is unknown. No quality values exist for individual bases; no much larger clone is one base distant. Whole blood was collected in K2EDTA tubes by collaborating institutions according to the institutions' own protocols. For TCRbeta analysis, collaborators shipped samples as frozen whole blood, isolated PBMCs, or DNA extracted from either of those sample types. The CDR3 goes from the cysteine to the phenylalanine over 14 residues. The CDR3 DNA has 42 bases and is translated from base 1. According to the germline V gene, CDR1 reads SGHRS and CDR2 reads YFSETQ. Deletion took 4 bases off V and 5 bases off J, with a span of 15 bases between the germline ends. TCRbeta CDR3 regions were amplified from genomic DNA by means of the immunoSEQ Assay, a bias-controlled multiplex PCR. On the authors' methods: Nucleated cell counts per sample were estimated from amplification of reference gene primers within the assay. Sequence reads were collapsed and filtered to measure the absolute abundance of every unique TCRbeta CDR3 rearrangement. For each sample, productive Simpson clonality was calculated as the square root of Simpson's diversity index over productive rearrangements. The immuneACCESS repertoire file appears here via TCRdb, limited to in-frame rearrangements. These files lack a portion of the clones; in checked studies, under half of the deficit traces to unresolved V genes, and the cause of the others is not known. V and J calls and clone size are copied from that table; D and trimming were computed from the DNA. Present in this sample are around 100,000 clones, 75% to 95% of which were seen just once. Of the sample, 4.5% to 5.5% is held by the ten largest clones.

This sample was taken from a study of blood T cell repertoires in COVID-19 (TCRdb year 2020). Some background on the complete study: Collaborator samples came from the United States, Italy and Spain and covered acute and convalescent phases of COVID-19. The material from the prospective study consisted of cDNA or gDNA derived from T cells, B-cell-depleted T cells, or PBMCs. Deeply sampled blood TCRbeta repertoires from subjects exposed to, actively infected with, or recovered from COVID-19 were included in the dataset. A freely available public database, intended as a resource for researchers studying the immune response to SARS-CoV-2, is where the repertoires were released. The samples were drawn from the first 160 participants of the ongoing ImmuneRACE study and from under 1,500 subjects provided by 6 global collaborators. Sample metadata almost always included a de-identified subject ID, COVID-19 status, age in years and sex. Where available, HLA class I and class II types were obtained from metadata supplied by the sample provider rather than from assay-based typing. Summary of the overall study and its limitations: Clinical and demographic metadata were provided uncurated, with the amount varying by source and participant.

The sample was peripheral blood. The clonotype was recovered from a man aged 50-59 years with acute or convalescent COVID-19. Recombination joined TRBV5-1 with TRBJ1-2; a confident D gene designation cannot be given. The CDR3 reads CASSPGDVEYGYTF. The DNA reads as follows: TGCGCCAGCAGCCCGGGTGATGTCGAGTATGGCTACACCTTC.